The clone carrying this TCR beta chain was detected once. The data stem from a study of cytomegalovirus exposure and HLA in healthy donors. 13 Jbeta primers and 60 Vbeta primers were used for the PCR. The assay was immunoSEQ multiplex PCR, and TCRdb's table has in-frame clones only and misses some. The sample contains 95,000 to 150,000 clones, about two thirds of which appear only once. Losses at the gene ends were 2 bases for V and 0 bases for J; bases not matched to a gene: 15. There are 20 residues in the CDR3. In germline, CDR1 is WNHNN, CDR2 SYGVQD (reference sequence). Material: PBMCs. This chain links TRBV10-1 with TRBJ1-5, with 8 bases that match TRBD1. The clonotype comes from a woman in her thirties or forties in good health and CMV-seropositive. CDR3 protein: CASSERTGPNGTYSNQPQHF. CDR3 sequence (DNA): TGCGCCAGCAGTGAGAGGACAGGGCCGAACGGGACATATAGCAATCAGCCCCAGCATTTT.